Listed below are T cell receptor beta chains from one sample, sequenced in a study of beta chain features in type 1 diabetes. Clones were sequenced by immunoSEQ multiplex PCR, and TCRdb holds only the in-frame ones, with some missing. The data contain some 270,000 clones, around 7.3% of them singletons. What was sequenced was central memory CD4+ T cells from blood. These receptors came from a woman in her late teens or twenties in good health. Both conserved end residues are part of each CDR3. D genes are given only for firm matches. Only some rows state a clone size, as once, few, many or a class for expanded clones.

TRBV10-3	many	TRBD1	TRBJ2-7	CAISATGGAGSYEQYF	TGTGCCATCAGTGCCACAGGGGGCGCGGGCTCCTACGAGCAGTACTTC
TRBV27	few	TRBD2	TRBJ2-3	CASSTTSGGARYTQYF	TGTGCCAGCAGTACGACTAGCGGGGGGGCGAGATATACGCAGTATTTT
TRBV7-9	few	NA	TRBJ1-4	CAAGSGGGVNEKLFF	TGTGCCGCTGGGTCGGGTGGAGGGGTAAATGAAAAACTGTTTTTT
TRBV29-1	NA	TRBD2	TRBJ2-2	CSATTSGGGNTGELFF	TGCAGCGCCACGACTAGCGGGGGTGGAAACACCGGGGAGCTGTTTTTT
TRBV7-2	NA	NA	TRBJ2-7	CASSLQTGSLGEQYF	TGTGCCAGCAGCTTGCAAACTGGATCCCTGGGCGAGCAGTACTTC
TRBV5-1	NA	NA	TRBJ2-3	CASSDRTASTDTQYF	TGCGCCAGCTCTGACCGAACAGCCAGCACAGATACGCAGTATTTT
TRBV5-1	NA	NA	TRBJ2-7	CASSLADLNTYEQYF	TGCGCCAGCAGCTTGGCCGACCTAAACACCTACGAGCAGTACTTC
TRBV28	NA	TRBD1	TRBJ2-2	CASSVQGMVGELFF	TGTGCCAGCAGCGTACAGGGGATGGTCGGGGAGCTGTTTTTT
TRBV2	NA	NA	TRBJ1-2	CASSEVQGWYGYTF	TGTGCCAGCAGTGAAGTCCAGGGGTGGTATGGCTACACCTTC
TRBV5-4	once	TRBD1	TRBJ1-1	CASSPAGGRTEAFF	TGTGCCAGCAGCCCAGCAGGGGGGAGGACTGAAGCTTTCTTT
TRBV30	NA	NA	TRBJ1-4	CAWSDGGELFF	TGTGCCTGGAGCGACGGGGGGGAACTGTTTTTT
TRBV5-1	few	TRBD2	TRBJ2-1	CASSSGRVREGRENEQFF	TGCGCCAGCAGCTCCGGCCGGGTGCGGGAGGGCCGTGAGAATGAGCAGTTCTTC
TRBV5-1	NA	NA	TRBJ2-5	CASSLVGSQETQYF	TGCGCCAGCAGCTTGGTGGGTAGCCAAGAGACCCAGTACTTC
TRBV4-2	few	NA	TRBJ2-2	CASSQTPGTYTGELFF	TGTGCCAGCAGCCAAACCCCGGGAACCTACACCGGGGAGCTGTTTTTT
TRBV5-4	NA	NA	TRBJ2-2	CASSALTGNGFAGELFF	TGTGCCAGCAGCGCTCTCACAGGGAACGGATTCGCCGGGGAGCTGTTTTTT
TRBV7-9	few	NA	TRBJ2-2	CASSPTGVSNTGELFF	TGTGCCAGCAGCCCCACGGGGGTCTCGAACACCGGGGAGCTGTTTTTT
TRBV28	few	TRBD2	TRBJ2-1	CACTPSGGSSYNEQFF	TGTGCCTGCACTCCTTCGGGGGGAAGCTCCTACAATGAGCAGTTCTTC